The entry below describes one T cell receptor (beta chain). The time point denotes: patch test 2, 6 weeks after DPC sensitization. As to treatment: therapeutic diphenylcyclopropenone sensitization with weekly scalp DPC. This record belongs to a study of human T cells and chemical hapten exposure. Background on the study: Per-sample TCR yield variability stemmed mainly from small pooled library volume differences.

Losses at the gene ends were 6 bases for V and 7 bases for J; bases not matched to a gene: 10. The CDR3 extends over 15 amino acids. Germline V gives CDR1 MNHEY, CDR2 SVGEGT. Each cDNA molecule in the library carried unique molecular identifiers. TCRdb re-analysed the RACE reads in MiXCR, keeping a single row per CDR3 protein. The profile covers 120,000 to 150,000 distinct CDR3 sequences, with 12% appearing a single time and around 1.4% taken by the ten largest. This receptor was obtained from a woman between 45 and 65 years old with alopecia areata. Some clones in this sample may be carry-over from other donors' samples. The source was whole blood, collected in connection with sensitization to the hapten diphenylcyclopropenone (DPC). The chain links TRBV6-2 or TRBV6-3 to TRBJ2-7, with TRBD2 matching 12 bases. CDR3 loop: CASSLLAGGPREQYF. In nucleotides, the CDR3 is TGTGCCAGCAGCCTGCTAGCGGGAGGGCCTCGGGAGCAGTACTTC.